These 18 T cell receptor beta chains were sequenced from one sample in a study of regulatory T cells in long-lasting Graves disease. With iRepertoire HTBI primers and Arm-PCR of CDR3 regions, TCR beta libraries were built. TCRdb itself ran the multiplex PCR reads through MiXCR, one entry per CDR3 protein. The top ten hold 8% to 10% of the sample, which has about 540,000 distinct CDR3 sequences, roughly 13% seen once. Time point noted: newly diagnosed GD, antithyroid drugs for less than 3 months. With RNA extracted from PBMCs as input, the TCR library was made. The sample was also reused in another study, on T cells in Graves' hyperthyroidism and ophthalmopathy.

The sequenced sample was peripheral blood mononuclear cells (PBMCs), obtained at new diagnosis, from a patient treated with antithyroid drugs. Receptors originate from a man aged 30 to 39 with Graves disease.

Many counts were recorded for this clonotype. The chain recombines TRBV5-1 with TRBJ2-1; 7 nucleotides align to TRBD2. Trimming cost V 0 bases and J 4 bases; bases outside gene matches: 7. The CDR3 is 16 residues long. The germline gives CDR1 SGHRS, CDR2 YFSETQ. The CDR3 coding sequence is TGCGCCAGCAGCTTGGCCGACGGGAGGATATACAATGAGCAGTTCTTC. This translates into CASSLADGRIYNEQFF.

There are many counts of this clonotype. CDR3 coding DNA: TGTGCCAGCAGCTTCGAGGGGGGGGGATCCTACAATGAGCAGTTCTTC. Translating gives CASSFEGGGSYNEQFF. The chain couples TRBV11-2 to TRBJ2-1; D may be TRBD2 (7 bases). V lost 3 bases and J 1 base, leaving 13 bases between the germline ends. The germline V gene has CDR1 SGHAT and CDR2 FQNNGV. The CDR3 sequence is 16 residues long.

This clonotype was seen more than once but under ten times. CDR3 bases: TGTGCCAGCAGCCGCAAGGGTATCCATGGCTACACCTTC. Translation: CASSRKGIHGYTF. The chain is built from TRBV3-1 and TRBJ1-2; no clear D gene. CDR1 and CDR2 from the germline V gene are LGHDT and YNNKEL (reference sequence). V lost 4 bases and J 6 bases, leaving 12 bases between the germline ends. This CDR3 is 13 amino acids long. Combining the CDR3 with reference TRBV3-1 and TRBJ1-2 gives the whole variable domain DTAVSQTPKYLVTQMGNDKSIKCEQNLGHDTMYWYKQDSKKFLKIMFSYNNKELIINETVPNRFSPKSPDKAHLNLHINSLELGDSAVYFCASSRKGIHGYTFGSGTRLTVV.

This clonotype was picked up many times. This chain joins TRBV6-1 and TRBJ2-1; the match to TRBD2 covers 8 bases. V was clipped by 5 bases and J by 0 bases; unmatched bases: 9. CDR3 length equals 17 residues. Germline assignment: CDR1 MNHNS and CDR2 SASEGT. The CDR3 spells CASSNHLLAVSYNEQFF. The CDR3 region has the DNA TGTGCCAGCAGTAACCATCTACTAGCGGTCTCCTACAATGAGCAGTTCTTC.

At least ten counts were recorded for this clonotype. The chain employs TRBV2 and TRBJ1-5, with D unresolved. CDR1 and CDR2 (germline): SNHLY, FYNNEI. The CDR3 extends over 14 amino acids. V dropped 3 bases and J dropped 0 bases, with 6 bases sitting between them. The CDR3 spells CASSERYSNQPQHF. For the CDR3, the DNA is TGTGCCAGCAGTGAGCGATATAGCAATCAGCCCCAGCATTTT.

This clonotype turned up a few times. V gene TRBV25-1 combines with J gene TRBJ1-5; TRBD1 is a possible D gene (5 bases). This CDR3 comprises 16 residues. Germline V gives CDR1 MGHDK, CDR2 SYGVNS. Trimming shortened V by 2 bases and J by 0 bases, and 11 bases separated the two germline ends. The CDR3 reads CASSERDQGSNQPQHF. The DNA of the CDR3 is TGTGCCAGCAGTGAAAGGGACCAGGGTAGCAATCAGCCCCAGCATTTT. Supplemented by reference TRBV25-1 and TRBJ1-5, the full variable domain reads EADIYQTPRYLVIGTGKKITLECSQTMGHDKMYWYQQDPGMELHLIHYSYGVNSTEKGDLSSESTVSRIRTEHFPLTLESARPSHTSQYLCASSERDQGSNQPQHFGDGTRLSIL.

Here the CDR3 reads CASSHPGGEQYF. The CDR3 nucleotides read TGTGCCAGCAGCCATCCGGGGGGGGAGCAGTACTTC. This chain links TRBV4-2 with TRBJ2-7; TRBD2 aligns across 8 bases. After removal of 3 bases from V and 7 bases from J, the junction contained 2 bases not matched to a gene. The CDR3 contains 12 residues. CDR1 is LGHNA, CDR2 YNFKEQ, per germline.

This clonotype was counted at least ten times. The chain has TRBV20-1 and TRBJ2-1; 11 bases are shared with TRBD2. Trimming took 3 bases from V and 8 from J; bases not matched to a gene: 3. The CDR3 covers 13 residues. Per the germline V gene, CDR1 is DFQATT and CDR2 is SNEGSKA (reference sequence). This chain's CDR3 is CSARISGRDEQFF. The CDR3 coding sequence is TGCAGTGCTAGGATTAGCGGGAGGGATGAGCAGTTCTTC.

This clonotype was observed many times. The genes are TRBV6-1 and TRBJ2-2; 13 bases are shared with TRBD2. The CDR3 covers 17 residues. Germline V gives CDR1 MNHNS, CDR2 SASEGT. V shed 4 bases and J 0 bases; nucleotides not matched to a gene: 2. CDR3 loop: CASSGLAGGPNTGELFF. For the CDR3, the DNA is TGTGCCAGCAGTGGACTAGCGGGAGGCCCGAACACCGGGGAGCTGTTTTTT.

This clonotype was picked up a small number of times. This may be a read error: a much more frequent sequence differs by one nucleotide. The chain combines TRBV7-6 with TRBJ2-7, with D possibly being TRBD2 (5 bases). There are 14 residues in the CDR3. Germline CDR1 SGHVS, CDR2 FNYEAQ. Trimming stripped 4 bases from V and 7 bases from J, with 17 bases between. This CDR3 is CASSSFRGPNEQYF. The CDR3 DNA follows: TGTGCCAGCAGCTCCTTCAGAGGGCCCAATGAGCAGTACTTC.

In this sample, this clonotype turned up many times. The genes are TRBV20-1 and TRBJ2-7, with TRBD2 matching over 8 bases. With 5 bases clipped from V and 3 bases from J, the junction kept 3 bases outside the gene matches. Looked up from germline, CDR1 is DFQATT and CDR2 is SNEGSKA (reference sequence). The CDR3 sequence is 12 residues long. The CDR3 coding sequence is TGCAGTGCTTTAGCGGGAAGCTACGAGCAGTACTTC. Amino acids: CSALAGSYEQYF.

This clonotype was found many times. The chain employs TRBV12-3 or TRBV12-4 and TRBJ1-2, with D perhaps TRBD1 (5 bases). The V and J ends lost 2 bases and 1 base respectively, with 17 bases between them. CDR3 length: 17 residues. The CDR3 nucleotides are TGTGCCAGCAGTTTATTCGGGGGAGAAAAGGATAACTATGGCTACACCTTC. Translating gives CASSLFGGEKDNYGYTF.

This clonotype was counted at least ten times. The rearrangement joins TRBV20-1 to TRBJ2-5; TRBD1 might be the D (6 bases). The CDR3 is 14 residues long. The germline V and J ends were trimmed by 3 bases and 2 bases, with 13 bases remaining between them. Germline V gene lookup returns CDR1 DFQATT and CDR2 SNEGSKA (reference sequence). CDR3 amino acids: CSASAGTFQETQYF. The CDR3 DNA is TGCAGTGCTAGTGCCGGGACATTTCAAGAGACCCAGTACTTC.

This clonotype came up many times. The chain carries TRBV10-3 and TRBJ1-1, with a weak D call TRBD1 (5 bases). V was cut by 0 bases and J by 5 bases, with 10 bases left in between. The CDR3 sequence is 14 residues long. Germline V lookup: CDR1 ENHRY, CDR2 SYGVKD. The CDR3 protein is CAISESRGRTEAFF. For the CDR3, the DNA is TGTGCCATCAGTGAGTCTCGGGGACGGACTGAAGCTTTCTTT.

The J gene is TRBJ2-7, the V gene TRBV19; weak D call: TRBD1 (6 bases). The length of the CDR3 is 14 residues. CDR1 is LNHDA, CDR2 SQIVND, per germline (reference sequence). Trimming left V 1 base short and J 3 bases short, with 10 bases between. The chain's CDR3 is CASSIGGHIYEQYF. The CDR3 DNA sequence: TGTGCCAGTAGTATAGGGGGACACATCTACGAGCAGTACTTC.

At least ten counts were recorded for this clonotype. This chain links TRBV29-1 with TRBJ2-7; 12 bases line up with TRBD2. In germline, CDR1 is SQVTM, CDR2 ANQGSEA. There are 12 residues in the CDR3. J gave up 5 bases and V 7 bases, and 3 bases lay outside the gene matches. The CDR3 region has the DNA TGCAGCGGGGCTAGCGGGAGGGACGAGCAGTACTTC. It yields the protein CSGASGRDEQYF.

This clonotype was seen ten or more times. The chain is built from TRBV6-1 and TRBJ1-2, with D tentatively TRBD1 (6 bases). The CDR3 contains 12 residues. Germline CDR1 and CDR2: MNHNS and SASEGT. V shed 6 bases and J shed 6 bases, with 11 bases lying between them. The CDR3 DNA follows: TGTGCCAGCAGGTCACAGGGAAATGGCTACACCTTC. Its translation is CASRSQGNGYTF.

The rearrangement links TRBV5-1 to TRBJ1-3; D not resolved. The length of the CDR3 is 13 residues. In germline, CDR1 is SGHRS, CDR2 YFSETQ. V gave up 6 bases and J gave up 0 bases, with 7 bases separating them. The DNA of the CDR3 is TGCGCCAGCACAGACATCTCTGGAAACACCATATATTTT. Amino acids: CASTDISGNTIYF.